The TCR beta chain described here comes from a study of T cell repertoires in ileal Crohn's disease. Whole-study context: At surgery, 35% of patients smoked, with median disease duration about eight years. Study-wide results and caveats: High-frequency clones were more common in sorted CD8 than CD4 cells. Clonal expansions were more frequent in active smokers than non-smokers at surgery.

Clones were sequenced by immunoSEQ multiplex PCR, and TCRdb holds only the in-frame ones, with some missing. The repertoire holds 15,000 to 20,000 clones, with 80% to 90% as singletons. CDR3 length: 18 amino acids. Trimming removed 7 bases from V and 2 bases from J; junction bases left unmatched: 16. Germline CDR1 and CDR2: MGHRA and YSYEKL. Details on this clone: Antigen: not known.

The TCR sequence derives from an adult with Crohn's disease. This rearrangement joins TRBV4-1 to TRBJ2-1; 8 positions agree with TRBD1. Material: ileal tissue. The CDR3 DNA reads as TGCGCCAGCACCAAAGGTAGTCATCAGGGGGCGGCCTACAATGAGCAGTTCTTC. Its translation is CASTKGSHQGAAYNEQFF.